This entry lists 27 T cell receptor beta chains sequenced from one sample in a study of T cell repertoires in cytomegalovirus infection. TCRdb fed the reads into MiXCR, producing one record per CDR3 protein. Of 450,000 to 650,000 distinct CDR3 sequences in the sample, approximately 40% were seen once. The antigens for these receptors are not known. Sequencing used cultured PBMCs, obtained from culture after CMV antigen stimulation. Receptors were obtained from a human donor in good health (CMV status not recorded). Some clones in this sample may be carry-over from other donors' samples.

This chain's CDR3 is CASSLDGQGKTQYF. The CDR3 DNA is TGTGCCAGCAGCTTGGACGGACAGGGCAAGACCCAGTACTTC. The chain recombines TRBV5-4 with TRBJ2-5; 8 bases fit TRBD1. The germline V gene has CDR1 SGHNT and CDR2 YYREEE (reference sequence). J lost 6 bases, V lost 0 bases, and 4 bases had no gene match. The CDR3 is 14 amino acids. The full variable domain, completed using reference TRBV5-4 and TRBJ2-5, is ETGVTQSPTHLIKTRGQQVTLRCSSQSGHNTVSWYQQALGQGPQFIFQYYREEENGRGNFPPRFSGLQFPNYSSELNVNALELDDSALYLCASSLDGQGKTQYFGPGTRLLVL.

This chain uses TRBV2 with TRBJ1-3; no definite D call. Trimming removed 2 bases from V and 0 bases from J, with 8 bases in between. CDR1 is SNHLY and CDR2 is FYNNEI in the germline V gene. The length of the CDR3 is 15 residues. Here the CDR3 reads CASSESTVSGNTIYF. The DNA of the CDR3 is TGTGCCAGCAGTGAATCAACGGTCTCTGGAAACACCATATATTTT.

This chain links TRBV7-2 with TRBJ1-2; TRBD1 aligns across 9 bases. V was pared by 6 bases and J by 8 bases, with 10 bases of the junction left unmatched. This CDR3 is built from 14 residues. The germline V gene encodes CDR1 SGHTA and CDR2 FQGNSA. The CDR3 region is CASRSRDRVYGYTF. CDR3 bases: TGTGCCAGCAGATCCCGGGACAGGGTCTACGGCTACACCTTC. Variable domain in full (rest from reference TRBV7-2 and TRBJ1-2): GAGVSQSPSNKVTEKGKDVELRCDPISGHTALYWYRQSLGQGLEFLIYFQGNSAPDKSGLPSDRFSAERTGGSVSTLTIQRTQQEDSAVYLCASRSRDRVYGYTFGSGTRLTVV.

V usage is TRBV11-2 and J usage is TRBJ2-3, with 11 bases aligning to TRBD2. Germline CDR1 SGHAT, CDR2 FQNNGV. After removal of 5 bases from V and 11 bases from J, the junction contained 15 bases not matched to a gene. The CDR3 is 16 residues long. Here the CDR3 reads CASSGTGSSGGSKQYF. Here the CDR3 DNA reads TGTGCCAGCAGCGGGACGGGCTCTAGCGGGGGGTCGAAGCAGTATTTT.

The chain recombines TRBV5-1 with TRBJ2-3, with D perhaps matching TRBD1 (5 bases). The V and J ends lost 1 base and 11 bases respectively, with 20 bases between them. Germline assignment: CDR1 SGHRS and CDR2 YFSETQ. This CDR3 region has 15 residues. CDR3 amino acids: CASSLIPKHPGQQYF. The CDR3 DNA sequence: TGCGCCAGCAGCTTGATACCCAAGCACCCTGGACAGCAGTATTTT.

This clonotype has ten or more counts. J is TRBJ2-3 and V is TRBV12-3 or TRBV12-4; the D gene is possibly TRBD2 (5 bases). The V gene lost 3 bases and the J gene lost 5 bases, with 6 bases spanning the gap. The CDR3 totals 12 residues. CDR3 DNA sequence: TGTGCCAGCAGTTTCGCGGGAGATACGCAGTATTTT. It yields the protein CASSFAGDTQYF.

The chain joins TRBV15 to TRBJ2-1; 12 bases align to TRBD2. Germline V gene data show CDR1 as LNHNV and CDR2 as YYDKDF (reference sequence). V shed 1 base, J shed 0 bases, and the junction held 7 bases outside the gene matches. The CDR3 runs 19 residues. DNA of the CDR3: TGTGCCACCAGCAGAGGCAAACTAGCGGGGGGAGGCTCCTACAATGAGCAGTTCTTC. Protein sequence: CATSRGKLAGGGSYNEQFF.

This clonotype came up a few times. This chain links TRBV10-2 with TRBJ1-4, with D maybe TRBD1 (5 bases). Germline-derived CDR1 and CDR2 are WSHSY and SAAADI. Trimming removed 3 bases from V and 5 bases from J, with 10 bases in between. CDR3 length: 14 residues. CDR3 in DNA: TGCGCCAGCAGTGATCGCGCAGGGAATGAAAAACTGTTTTTT. This translates into CASSDRAGNEKLFF.

This sequence joins TRBV12-3 or TRBV12-4 and TRBJ2-5, with D perhaps given as TRBD1 or TRBD2 (6 bases each). This CDR3 is built from 14 residues. V shed 7 bases and J shed 5 bases, with 17 bases lying between them. The CDR3 reads CASTKGRGRETQYF. In DNA form, the CDR3 reads TGTGCCAGCACTAAGGGAAGGGGGAGGGAGACCCAGTACTTC.

The chain couples TRBV12-3 or TRBV12-4 to TRBJ1-4, with 8 positions matching TRBD1. This CDR3 has 16 amino acids. V shed 6 bases and J 10 bases; nucleotides not matched to a gene: 16. CDR3 protein: CASSRSSQGGTGKLFF. For the CDR3, the DNA is TGTGCCAGCAGCCGATCCTCACAGGGGGGGACTGGAAAACTGTTTTTT.

The gene calls are TRBV7-2 and TRBJ2-7; no reliable D call. V was trimmed by 4 bases and J by 7 bases, leaving 17 bases between them. The CDR3 spans 14 residues. Germline CDR1 SGHTA, CDR2 FQGNSA. DNA for the CDR3: TGTGCCAGCAGCTCCTCTAACGCCCTACGAGAGCAGTACTTC. Translation gives CASSSSNALREQYF.

The CDR3 DNA is TGTGCCAGCAGCCGCCGGGGGGGAGGCTACGAGCAGTACTTC. This codes for CASSRRGGGYEQYF. The genes are TRBV25-1 and TRBJ2-7; 8 nucleotides align to TRBD2. CDR1 MGHDK and CDR2 SYGVNS come from the germline V gene. This CDR3 has 14 residues. The junction had 7 bases not matched to a gene; V was cut back by 6 bases and J by 3 bases.

In its sample, this clonotype was seen a few times. The chain carries TRBV19 and TRBJ1-4; 10 bases fit TRBD1. CDR3 size: 16 residues. The V segment lost 4 bases and the J segment 8 bases; nucleotides outside the gene matches: 10. Germline loops: CDR1 LNHDA, CDR2 SQIVND (reference sequence). In nucleotides, the CDR3 is TGTGCCAGTAGTACCCCTTGGACAGGGGGTGGAGAAAAACTGTTTTTT. It translates to CASSTPWTGGGEKLFF.

The chain combines TRBV5-5 with TRBJ2-5; possible D gene TRBD2, 5 bases. V lost 7 bases to trimming and J lost 5 bases, with 15 bases between them. Germline V gene sequence: CDR1 SGHKS, CDR2 YYEKEE (reference sequence). CDR3 length: 13 residues. CDR3 loop: CASAPSRAETQYF. CDR3 DNA sequence: TGTGCCAGCGCTCCCTCGAGGGCCGAGACCCAGTACTTC.

This clonotype was detected a few times. The chain joins TRBV7-6 to TRBJ2-7, with D possibly matching TRBD1 (6 bases). Germline V gives CDR1 SGHVS, CDR2 FNYEAQ. V was shortened by 2 bases and J by 6 bases, with 11 bases between the two germline ends. The CDR3 consists of 13 residues. DNA of the CDR3: TGTGCCAGCAGCTTATTCCCGGACAGCGAGCAGTACTTC. Translating it yields CASSLFPDSEQYF. Supplemented by reference TRBV7-6 and TRBJ2-7, the full variable domain reads GAGVSQSPRYKVTKRGQDVALRCDPISGHVSLYWYRQALGQGPEFLTYFNYEAQQDKSGLPNDRFSAERPEGSISTLTIQRTEQRDSAMYRCASSLFPDSEQYFGPGTRLTVT.

This clonotype was observed a handful of times. The chain is built from TRBV7-2 and TRBJ2-1; D is unresolved. CDR1 SGHTA and CDR2 FQGNSA come from the germline V gene. The length of the CDR3 is 11 residues. Trimming cost V 4 bases and J 12 bases, with 10 bases left between them. The CDR3 here is CASSSLVLQFF. The CDR3 region has the DNA TGTGCCAGCAGCTCGCTAGTATTGCAGTTCTTC.

This chain joins TRBV5-1 and TRBJ1-1; TRBD1 agrees at 9 bases. Germline V gene lookup returns CDR1 SGHRS and CDR2 YFSETQ. The J segment lost 0 bases and the V segment lost 4 bases, leaving 4 bases of the junction unmatched. The CDR3 length is 15 residues. CDR3 bases: TGCGCCAGCAGCGCTGGACAGGGGATGAACACTGAAGCTTTCTTT. Encoded protein: CASSAGQGMNTEAFF.

V gene TRBV4-3 combines with J gene TRBJ1-1; D gene unclear. Germline V gene sequence: CDR1 LGHNA, CDR2 YSLEER. The V end was cut by 1 base, the J end by 10 bases, with 16 bases between. CDR3 length: 14 residues. The chain's CDR3 is CASSQVFRQAVAFF. In DNA form, the CDR3 reads TGCGCCAGCAGCCAAGTTTTCCGGCAGGCGGTAGCTTTCTTT.

The J gene is TRBJ2-3, the V gene TRBV12-3 or TRBV12-4, with TRBD2 matching 8 bases. J gave up 5 bases and V 3 bases, and 4 bases lay outside the gene matches. The CDR3 is 14 amino acids. The DNA for the CDR3 is TGTGCCAGCAGTTTGCGGGAGGATGGAGATACGCAGTATTTT. It yields the protein CASSLREDGDTQYF.

V and J are TRBV5-4 and TRBJ1-4; D possibly corresponds to TRBD1 (6 bases). Germline loops: CDR1 SGHNT, CDR2 YYREEE (reference sequence). The CDR3 extends over 18 amino acids. Trimming took off 1 base at V and 7 bases at J, with 23 bases between the two ends. CDR3 in amino acids: CASSLPPGTQGGAEKLFF. The CDR3 DNA reads TGTGCCAGCAGCTTGCCCCCCGGGACACAGGGTGGGGCTGAAAAACTGTTTTTT.

This clonotype was found many times. The J gene is TRBJ2-7, the V gene TRBV7-2; 10 nucleotides line up with TRBD2. In germline, CDR1 is SGHTA, CDR2 FQGNSA. After removal of 4 bases from V and 3 bases from J, the junction contained 6 bases not matched to a gene. The length of the CDR3 is 15 residues. The CDR3 sequence is CASSYGLAVDYEQYF. In nucleotides, the CDR3 is TGTGCCAGCAGCTATGGACTAGCGGTAGACTACGAGCAGTACTTC.

The chain employs TRBV7-2 and TRBJ2-2; 7 nucleotides line up with TRBD2. Per the germline V gene, CDR1 is SGHTA and CDR2 is FQGNSA. Losses at the gene ends were 5 bases for V and 3 bases for J; bases not matched to a gene: 3. This CDR3 is 14 amino acids long. The CDR3 nucleotides are TGTGCCAGCAGCCCGACTAGCTACACCGGGGAGCTGTTTTTT. Translated: CASSPTSYTGELFF.

The chain is built from TRBV25-1 and TRBJ1-3; the D is unclear. V shed 1 base and J shed 2 bases, with 12 bases lying between them. Germline assignment: CDR1 MGHDK and CDR2 SYGVNS. This CDR3 region has 16 residues. The DNA for the CDR3 is TGTGCCAGCAGTGAATCGGCACTAATAACTGGAAACACCATATATTTT. It translates to CASSESALITGNTIYF.

This clonotype was counted only a few times. CDR3 DNA sequence: TGTGCCAGCAGTACCGGGGGGGAGCGGGGGAGCCCCTACGAGCAGTACTTC. It codes for CASSTGGERGSPYEQYF. This rearrangement joins TRBV6-2 or TRBV6-3 to TRBJ2-7; 8 nucleotides agree with TRBD2. The CDR3 runs to 17 residues. In germline, CDR1 is MNHEY, CDR2 SVGEGT. Trimming took 5 bases from V and 2 from J; bases not matched to a gene: 14.

This clonotype was recorded at least ten times. V and J are TRBV7-2 and TRBJ1-5; 8 bases are a match to TRBD1. V lost 2 bases, J lost 3 bases, and 6 bases stayed unmatched. The CDR3 is 16 residues long. Germline CDR1 is SGHTA and CDR2 is FQGNSA. For the CDR3, the DNA is TGTGCCAGCAGCTTACCCACAGGGGGGACCAATCAGCCCCAGCATTTT. Its translation is CASSLPTGGTNQPQHF.

In its sample, this clonotype was seen once. The V and J genes are TRBV11-2 and TRBJ2-3; D may be TRBD2 (6 bases). The CDR3 runs 15 residues. Germline CDR1 SGHAT, CDR2 FQNNGV. The ends were cut back, 5 bases at V and 1 base at J, with 13 bases in the middle. The CDR3 bases are TGTGCCAGCAGCCAACCTCCGGGGGGCACAGATACGCAGTATTTT. Translating gives CASSQPPGGTDTQYF. The entire variable domain, with the rest obtained from reference TRBV11-2 and TRBJ2-3, is as follows: EAGVAQSPRYKIIEKRQSVAFWCNPISGHATLYWYQQILGQGPKLLIQFQNNGVVDDSQLPKDRFSAERLKGVDSTLKIQPAKLEDSAVYLCASSQPPGGTDTQYFGPGTRLTVL.

The CDR3 reads CASNDGNNQPQHF. For the CDR3, the DNA is TGTGCCAGCAACGACGGAAACAATCAGCCCCAGCATTTT. The rearrangement links TRBV12-3 or TRBV12-4 to TRBJ1-5; D unresolved. The V gene lost 7 bases and the J gene lost 3 bases, with 10 bases spanning the gap. The CDR3 has 13 amino acids.